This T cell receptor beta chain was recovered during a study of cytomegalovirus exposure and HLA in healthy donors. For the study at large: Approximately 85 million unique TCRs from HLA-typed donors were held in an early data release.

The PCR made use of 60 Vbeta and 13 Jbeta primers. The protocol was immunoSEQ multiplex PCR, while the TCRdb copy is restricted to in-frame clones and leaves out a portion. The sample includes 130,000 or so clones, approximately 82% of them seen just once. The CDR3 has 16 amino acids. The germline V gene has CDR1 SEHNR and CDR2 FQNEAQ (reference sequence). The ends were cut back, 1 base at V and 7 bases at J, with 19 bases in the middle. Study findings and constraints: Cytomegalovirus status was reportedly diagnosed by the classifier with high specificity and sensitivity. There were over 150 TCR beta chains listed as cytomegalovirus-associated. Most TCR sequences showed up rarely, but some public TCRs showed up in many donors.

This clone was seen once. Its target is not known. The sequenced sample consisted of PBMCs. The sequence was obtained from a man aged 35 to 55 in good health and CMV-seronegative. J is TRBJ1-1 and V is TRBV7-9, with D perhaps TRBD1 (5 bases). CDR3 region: CASSLGLLKGQNEAFF. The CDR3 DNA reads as TGTGCCAGCAGCTTAGGTTTGTTAAAGGGGCAGAATGAAGCTTTCTTT.